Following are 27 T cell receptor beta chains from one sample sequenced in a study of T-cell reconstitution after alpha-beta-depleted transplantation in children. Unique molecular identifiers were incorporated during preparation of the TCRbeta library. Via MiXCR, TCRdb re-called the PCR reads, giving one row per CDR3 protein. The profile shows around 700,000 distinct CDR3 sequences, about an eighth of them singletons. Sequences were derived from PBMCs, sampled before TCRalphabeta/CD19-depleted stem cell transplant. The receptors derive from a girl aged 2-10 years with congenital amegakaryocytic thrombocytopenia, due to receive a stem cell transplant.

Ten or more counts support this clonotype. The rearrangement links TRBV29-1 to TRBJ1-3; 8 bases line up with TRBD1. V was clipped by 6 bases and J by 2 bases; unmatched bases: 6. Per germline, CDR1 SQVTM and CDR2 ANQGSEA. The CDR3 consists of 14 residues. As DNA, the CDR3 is TGCAGCGTCGATAGGACAGGGACTGGAAACACCATATATTTT. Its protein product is CSVDRTGTGNTIYF.

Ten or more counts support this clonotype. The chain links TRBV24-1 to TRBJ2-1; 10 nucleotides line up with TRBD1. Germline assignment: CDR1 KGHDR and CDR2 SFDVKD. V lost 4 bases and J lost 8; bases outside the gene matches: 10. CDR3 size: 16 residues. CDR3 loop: CATSDRGQGGLDEQFF. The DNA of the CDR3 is TGTGCCACCAGTGACCGCGGACAGGGGGGGTTGGATGAGCAGTTCTTC.

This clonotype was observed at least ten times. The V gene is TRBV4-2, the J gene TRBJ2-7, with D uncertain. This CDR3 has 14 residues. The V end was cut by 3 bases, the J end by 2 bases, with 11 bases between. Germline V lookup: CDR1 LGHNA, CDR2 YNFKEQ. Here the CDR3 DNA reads TGTGCCAGCAGCCAGGAGTCACGGGCCTACGAGCAGTACTTC. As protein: CASSQESRAYEQYF.

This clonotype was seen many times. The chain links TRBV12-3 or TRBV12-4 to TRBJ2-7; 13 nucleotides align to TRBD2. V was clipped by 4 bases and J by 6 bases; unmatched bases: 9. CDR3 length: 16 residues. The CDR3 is CASSSRLAGGRGEQYF. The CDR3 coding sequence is TGTGCCAGCAGTTCAAGACTAGCGGGAGGAAGGGGCGAGCAGTACTTC.

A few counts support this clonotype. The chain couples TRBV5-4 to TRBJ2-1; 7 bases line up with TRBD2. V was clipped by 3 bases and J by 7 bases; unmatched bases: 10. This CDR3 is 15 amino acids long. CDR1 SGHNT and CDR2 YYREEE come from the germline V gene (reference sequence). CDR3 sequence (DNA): TGTGCCAGCAGCTCAGCGGGAAGAGTCTCGAATGAGCAGTTCTTC. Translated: CASSSAGRVSNEQFF.

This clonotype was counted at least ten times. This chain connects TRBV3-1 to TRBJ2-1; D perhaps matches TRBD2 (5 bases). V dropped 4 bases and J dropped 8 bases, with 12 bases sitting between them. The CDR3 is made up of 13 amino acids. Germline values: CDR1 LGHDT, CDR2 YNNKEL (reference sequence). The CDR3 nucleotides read TGTGCCAGCAGCCGCCGGGAACTTCATGAGCAGTTCTTC. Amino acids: CASSRRELHEQFF.

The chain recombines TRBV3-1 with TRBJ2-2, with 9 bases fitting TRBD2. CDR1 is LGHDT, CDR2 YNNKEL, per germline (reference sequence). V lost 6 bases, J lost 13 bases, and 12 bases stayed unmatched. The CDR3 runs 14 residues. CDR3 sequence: CASSVAGGPNGLFF. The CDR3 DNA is TGTGCCAGCAGTGTCGCGGGAGGGCCGAACGGGCTGTTTTTT.

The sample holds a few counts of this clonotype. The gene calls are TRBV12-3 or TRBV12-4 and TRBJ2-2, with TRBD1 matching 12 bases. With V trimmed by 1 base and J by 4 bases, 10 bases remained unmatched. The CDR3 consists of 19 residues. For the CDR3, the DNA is TGTGCCAGCAGTTTAGAGTCAGGGACAGGGGGCTCGGGCACCGGGGAGCTGTTTTTT. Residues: CASSLESGTGGSGTGELFF.

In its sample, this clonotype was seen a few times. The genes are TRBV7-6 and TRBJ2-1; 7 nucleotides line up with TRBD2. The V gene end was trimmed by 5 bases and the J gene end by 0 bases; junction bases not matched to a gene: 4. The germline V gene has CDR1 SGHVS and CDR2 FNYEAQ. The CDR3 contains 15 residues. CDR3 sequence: CASSRGTNSYNEQFF. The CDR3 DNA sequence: TGTGCCAGCAGCCGAGGGACTAACTCCTACAATGAGCAGTTCTTC.

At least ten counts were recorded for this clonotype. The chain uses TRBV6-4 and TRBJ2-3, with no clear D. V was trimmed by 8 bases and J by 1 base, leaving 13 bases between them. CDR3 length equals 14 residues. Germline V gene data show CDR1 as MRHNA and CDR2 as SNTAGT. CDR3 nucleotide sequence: TGTGCCAGCTCTAGGGTCCATGGCACAGATACGCAGTATTTT. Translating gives CASSRVHGTDTQYF.

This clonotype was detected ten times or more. The CDR3 region is CASRPDYPTGELFF. The CDR3 DNA sequence: TGCGCCAGCAGGCCCGACTATCCCACCGGGGAGCTGTTTTTT. The gene calls are TRBV5-1 and TRBJ2-2, with a tentative D call TRBD2 (5 bases). Trimming took 5 bases from V and 4 from J, leaving 12 bases between them. Germline values: CDR1 SGHRS, CDR2 YFSETQ. This CDR3 has 14 residues.

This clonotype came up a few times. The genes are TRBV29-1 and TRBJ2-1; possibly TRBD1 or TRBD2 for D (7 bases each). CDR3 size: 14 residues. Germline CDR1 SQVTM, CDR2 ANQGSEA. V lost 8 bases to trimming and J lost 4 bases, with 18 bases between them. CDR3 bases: TGCAGCACCGTCGGCCAGGGGGGGTACAATGAGCAGTTCTTC. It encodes CSTVGQGGYNEQFF.

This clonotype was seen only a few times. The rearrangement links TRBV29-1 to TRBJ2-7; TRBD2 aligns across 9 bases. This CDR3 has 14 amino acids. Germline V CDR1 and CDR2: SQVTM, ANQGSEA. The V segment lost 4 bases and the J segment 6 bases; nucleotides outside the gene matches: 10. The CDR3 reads CSVVGAGGVGEQYF. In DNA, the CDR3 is TGCAGCGTTGTAGGGGCGGGAGGGGTCGGCGAGCAGTACTTC.

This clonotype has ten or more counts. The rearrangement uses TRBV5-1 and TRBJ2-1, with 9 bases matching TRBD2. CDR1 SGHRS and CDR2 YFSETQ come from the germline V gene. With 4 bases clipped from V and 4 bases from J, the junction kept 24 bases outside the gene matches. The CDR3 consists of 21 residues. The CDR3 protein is CASSTNGLATIRMGSYNEQFF. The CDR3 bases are TGCGCCAGCAGCACAAATGGACTAGCGACGATTCGGATGGGGTCTTACAATGAGCAGTTCTTC.

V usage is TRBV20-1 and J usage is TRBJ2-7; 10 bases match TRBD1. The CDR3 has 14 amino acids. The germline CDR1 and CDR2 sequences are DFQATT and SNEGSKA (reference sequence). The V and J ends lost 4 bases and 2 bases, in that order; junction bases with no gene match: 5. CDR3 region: CSAMPGQGPYEQYF. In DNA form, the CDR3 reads TGCAGTGCTATGCCGGGACAGGGGCCCTACGAGCAGTACTTC.

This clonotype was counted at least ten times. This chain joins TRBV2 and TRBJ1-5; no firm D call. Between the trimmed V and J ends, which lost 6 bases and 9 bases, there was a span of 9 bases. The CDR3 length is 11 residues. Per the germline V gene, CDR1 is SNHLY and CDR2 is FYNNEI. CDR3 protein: CASRVRGPQHF. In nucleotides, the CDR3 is TGTGCCAGCAGGGTGCGGGGGCCCCAGCATTTT.

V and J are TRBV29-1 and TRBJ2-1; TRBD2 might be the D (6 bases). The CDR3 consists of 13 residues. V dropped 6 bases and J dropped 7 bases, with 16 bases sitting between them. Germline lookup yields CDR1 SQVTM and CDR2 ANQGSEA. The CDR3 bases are TGCAGCGTAAACGGGATCGCGGGGAATGAGCAGTTCTTC. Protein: CSVNGIAGNEQFF.

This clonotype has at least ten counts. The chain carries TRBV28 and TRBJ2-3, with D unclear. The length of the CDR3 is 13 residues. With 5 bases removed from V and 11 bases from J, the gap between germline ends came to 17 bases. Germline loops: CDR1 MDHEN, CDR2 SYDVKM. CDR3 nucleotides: TGTGCCAGCAGTCTCCCCCCCCGCGAGAGGCAGTATTTT. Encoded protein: CASSLPPRERQYF.

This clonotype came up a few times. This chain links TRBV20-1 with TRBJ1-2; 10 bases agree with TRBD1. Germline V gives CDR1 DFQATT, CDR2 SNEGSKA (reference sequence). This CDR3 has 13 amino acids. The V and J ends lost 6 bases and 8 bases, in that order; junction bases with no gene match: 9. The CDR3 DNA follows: TGCAGTGCCCCGGGACAGGGGAGGTGGGGCTACACCTTC. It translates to CSAPGQGRWGYTF.

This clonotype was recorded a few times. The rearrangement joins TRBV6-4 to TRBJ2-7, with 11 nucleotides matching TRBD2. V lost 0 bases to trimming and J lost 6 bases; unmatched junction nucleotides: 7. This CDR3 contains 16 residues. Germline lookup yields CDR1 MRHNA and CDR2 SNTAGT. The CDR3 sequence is CASSDSGTSGSSEQYF. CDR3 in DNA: TGTGCCAGCAGTGACTCAGGGACTAGCGGTTCTTCCGAGCAGTACTTC.

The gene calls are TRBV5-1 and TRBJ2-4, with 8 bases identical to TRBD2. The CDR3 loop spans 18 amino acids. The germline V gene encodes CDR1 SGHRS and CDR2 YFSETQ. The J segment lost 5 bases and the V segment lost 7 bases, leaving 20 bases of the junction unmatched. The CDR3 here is CASRRDGRALSSENIQYF. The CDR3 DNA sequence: TGCGCCAGCCGCCGGGACGGGAGGGCCCTTTCATCCGAAAACATTCAGTACTTC. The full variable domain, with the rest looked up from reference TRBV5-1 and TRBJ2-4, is KAGVTQTPRYLIKTRGQQVTLSCSPISGHRSVSWYQQTPGQGLQFLFEYFSETQRNKGNFPGRFSGRQFSNSRSEMNVSTLELGDSALYLCASRRDGRALSSENIQYFGAGTRLSVL.

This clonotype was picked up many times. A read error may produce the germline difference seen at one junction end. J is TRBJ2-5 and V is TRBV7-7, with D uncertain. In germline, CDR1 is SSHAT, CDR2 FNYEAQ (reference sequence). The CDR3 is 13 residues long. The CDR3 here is CASSLGPQVTQYF. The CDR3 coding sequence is TGTGCCAGCAGCTTAGGTCCGCAAGTGACCCAGTACTTC.

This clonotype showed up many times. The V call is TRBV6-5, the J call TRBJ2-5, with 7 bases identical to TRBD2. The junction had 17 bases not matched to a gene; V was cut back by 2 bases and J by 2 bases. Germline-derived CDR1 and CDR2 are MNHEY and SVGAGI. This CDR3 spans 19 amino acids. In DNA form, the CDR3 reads TGTGCCAGCAGTTACATCTATTTAACTGGCGGGAGAACTCAAGAGACCCAGTACTTC. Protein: CASSYIYLTGGRTQETQYF.

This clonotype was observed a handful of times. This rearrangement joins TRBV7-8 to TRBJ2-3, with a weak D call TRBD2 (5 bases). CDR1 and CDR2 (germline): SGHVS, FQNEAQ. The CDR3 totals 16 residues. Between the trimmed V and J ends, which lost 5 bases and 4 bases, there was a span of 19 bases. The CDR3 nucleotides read TGTGCCAGCAGCATCAGACTAACCCACCATGCAGATACGCAGTATTTT. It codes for CASSIRLTHHADTQYF. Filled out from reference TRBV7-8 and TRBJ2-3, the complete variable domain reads GAGVSQSPRYKVAKRGQDVALRCDPISGHVSLFWYQQALGQGPEFLTYFQNEAQLDKSGLPSDRFFAERPEGSVSTLKIQRTQQEDSAVYLCASSIRLTHHADTQYFGPGTRLTVL.

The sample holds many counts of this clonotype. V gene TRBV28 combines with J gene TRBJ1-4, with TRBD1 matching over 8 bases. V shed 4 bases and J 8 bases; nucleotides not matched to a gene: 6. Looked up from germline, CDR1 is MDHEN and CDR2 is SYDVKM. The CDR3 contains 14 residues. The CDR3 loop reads CASSYDRGREKLFF. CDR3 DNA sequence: TGTGCCAGCAGTTACGACAGGGGCAGGGAAAAACTGTTTTTT. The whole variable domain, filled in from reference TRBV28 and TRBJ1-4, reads DVKVTQSSRYLVKRTGEKVFLECVQDMDHENMFWYRQDPGLGLRLIYFSYDVKMKEKGDIPEGYSVSREKKERFSLILESASTNQTSMYLCASSYDRGREKLFFGSGTQLSVL.

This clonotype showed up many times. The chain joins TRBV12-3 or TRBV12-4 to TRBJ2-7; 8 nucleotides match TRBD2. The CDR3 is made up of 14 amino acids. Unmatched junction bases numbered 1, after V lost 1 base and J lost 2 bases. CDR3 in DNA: TGTGCCAGCAGTTTAGAGCGGGGGACCTACGAGCAGTACTTC. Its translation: CASSLERGTYEQYF.

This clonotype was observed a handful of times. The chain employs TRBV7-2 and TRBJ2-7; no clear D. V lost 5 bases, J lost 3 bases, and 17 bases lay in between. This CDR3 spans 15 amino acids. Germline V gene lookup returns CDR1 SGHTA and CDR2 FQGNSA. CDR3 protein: CASSLLRPGLYEQYF. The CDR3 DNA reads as TGTGCCAGCAGCCTCCTGCGACCGGGCCTCTACGAGCAGTACTTC.